These 18 T cell receptor beta chains share one sample of origin, sequenced in a study of blood T cell repertoires in COVID-19. Method: immunoSEQ multiplex PCR; TCRdb's copy keeps in-frame clones and lacks some. The table has under 150,000 clones, roughly four fifths seen once. The source material was peripheral blood. The receptors come from a man older than 75 with acute or convalescent COVID-19.

Only one count was recorded for this clone. The chain joins TRBV30 to TRBJ1-6; possibly TRBD1 for D (5 bases). The CDR3 sequence is 13 residues long. Germline values: CDR1 GTSNPN, CDR2 SVGIG (reference sequence). V lost 7 bases and J lost 6, with 13 bases in between. The CDR3 loop reads CALGRGSNSPLHF. The CDR3 DNA is TGTGCCTTGGGGCGGGGCAGTAATTCACCCCTCCACTTT.

This clone was seen only a few times. The chain carries TRBV5-1 and TRBJ1-1; no clear D gene. In germline, CDR1 is SGHRS, CDR2 YFSETQ. The CDR3 extends over 14 amino acids. V dropped 0 bases and J dropped 0 bases, with 6 bases sitting between them. CDR3 protein: CASSLVQMNTEAFF. The CDR3 DNA is TGCGCCAGCAGCTTGGTACAGATGAACACTGAAGCTTTCTTT. The whole variable domain, remainder taken from reference TRBV5-1 and TRBJ1-1, is KAGVTQTPRYLIKTRGQQVTLSCSPISGHRSVSWYQQTPGQGLQFLFEYFSETQRNKGNFPGRFSGRQFSNSRSEMNVSTLELGDSALYLCASSLVQMNTEAFFGQGTRLTVV.

The chain combines TRBV7-8 with TRBJ2-1; D might be TRBD2 (6 bases). The CDR3 length is 16 residues. Germline loops: CDR1 SGHVS, CDR2 FQNEAQ. Trimming took 4 bases from V and 0 from J, leaving 13 bases between them. CDR3 in DNA: TGTGCCAGCAGCTCGACAGCCGGGAGCTCCTACAATGAGCAGTTCTTC. Amino acid sequence: CASSSTAGSSYNEQFF.

This rearrangement joins TRBV3-1 (or the pseudogene TRBV3-2) to TRBJ1-1; D gene unclear. The CDR3 loop spans 13 amino acids. Germline assignment: CDR1 LGHDT and CDR2 YNNKEL (reference sequence). Trimming left V 1 base short and J 11 bases short, with 14 bases between. CDR3 DNA sequence: TGTGCCAGCAGCCAAGGGGAAACGCGGGTTGCTTTCTTT. Encoded protein: CASSQGETRVAFF.

The CDR3 region is CASSLGRLANYGYTF. CDR3 in DNA: TGTGCCAGCAGCTTAGGGCGGTTAGCTAACTATGGCTACACCTTC. V gene TRBV13 combines with J gene TRBJ1-2; D gene unclear. In germline, CDR1 is PRHDT, CDR2 FYEKMQ (reference sequence). The CDR3 totals 15 residues. The V end lost 0 bases, the J end lost 0 bases, and 8 bases lay between the germline ends.

The J gene is TRBJ1-1, the V gene TRBV19, with D possibly matching TRBD1 (6 bases). From germline, CDR1 is LNHDA and CDR2 SQIVND (reference sequence). CDR3 length equals 14 residues. V lost 10 bases, J lost 0 bases, and 15 bases lay in between. The CDR3 sequence: CATHLGTLNTEAFF. The CDR3 DNA reads TGTGCCACCCATCTCGGGACACTGAACACTGAAGCTTTCTTT.

There are a few counts of this clone. This chain joins TRBV5-5 and TRBJ2-1; D is perhaps TRBD1 (5 bases). V lost 0 bases and J 9 bases, leaving 13 bases between the germline ends. The CDR3 has 14 residues. Germline V gives CDR1 SGHKS, CDR2 YYEKEE (reference sequence). The CDR3 protein is CASSLVGRATEQFF. CDR3 bases: TGTGCCAGCAGCTTGGTCGGCAGGGCTACTGAGCAGTTCTTC.

This clone appeared a few times. The J gene is TRBJ1-1, the V gene TRBV5-5; 7 bases align to TRBD1. Losses at the gene ends were 5 bases for V and 4 bases for J; bases not matched to a gene: 5. Germline CDR1 SGHKS, CDR2 YYEKEE (reference sequence). The CDR3 runs 13 residues. The CDR3 protein is CASRRQGGTEAFF. The CDR3 DNA reads TGTGCCAGCAGGAGACAGGGAGGCACTGAAGCTTTCTTT.

The table lists this clone with many counts. This sequence joins TRBV7-6 and TRBJ2-7; D is perhaps TRBD1 (5 bases). The CDR3 spans 15 residues. Germline assignment: CDR1 SGHVS and CDR2 FNYEAQ. Trimming cost V 1 base and J 2 bases, with 12 bases left between them. CDR3 nucleotides: TGTGCCAGCAGCTTAGGTATACAGGACACCTACGAGCAGTACTTC. It codes for CASSLGIQDTYEQYF.

V and J are TRBV9 and TRBJ2-3; 10 bases line up with TRBD2. Trimming took 0 bases from V and 5 from J; bases not matched to a gene: 6. The CDR3 is 16 residues long. Germline CDR1 reads SGDLS; CDR2 reads YYNGEE. The CDR3 coding sequence is TGTGCCAGCAGCGTAGTTAGCGGGGGGTCGGGAGATACGCAGTATTTT. Translating gives CASSVVSGGSGDTQYF.

This clone occurred once. The rearrangement joins TRBV4-3 to TRBJ1-2; no reliable D call. Germline V gene sequence: CDR1 LGHNA, CDR2 YSLEER. The CDR3 length is 14 residues. V lost 2 bases, J lost 4 bases, and 11 bases lay in between. The CDR3 protein is CASSQQEIGYGYTF. In DNA, the CDR3 is TGCGCCAGCAGCCAACAGGAAATTGGCTATGGCTACACCTTC.

Concerning this clone: Relative to the germline gene, one junction end is altered; a read error may explain this. The chain uses TRBV2 and TRBJ1-5; D perhaps matches TRBD1 (5 bases). The CDR3 consists of 14 residues. CDR1 SNHLY and CDR2 FYNNEI come from the germline V gene. The CDR3 is CASNEFGEQEPQHF. The CDR3 nucleotides read TGTGCCAGCAATGAATTTGGGGAACAGGAGCCCCAGCATTTT.

This clone was picked up one time. The genes are TRBV19 and TRBJ1-3; D possibly corresponds to TRBD1 (6 bases). CDR3 length: 17 residues. Looked up from germline, CDR1 is LNHDA and CDR2 is SQIVND (reference sequence). V lost 9 bases, J lost 0 bases, and 21 bases lay in between. CDR3 coding DNA: TGTGCCAGCAATATGAGGGACACGATGAGCTCTGGAAACACCATATATTTT. Its protein is CASNMRDTMSSGNTIYF.

The rearrangement links TRBV11-1 to TRBJ2-3; weak D call: TRBD1 (5 bases). Trimming removed 5 bases from V and 0 bases from J, with 12 bases in between. Germline V gives CDR1 SGHAT, CDR2 FQDESV (reference sequence). This CDR3 is 15 amino acids long. The CDR3 sequence is CASSHLTASTDTQYF. The CDR3 DNA is TGTGCCAGCAGCCACCTGACAGCTAGCACAGATACGCAGTATTTT.

The chain recombines TRBV3-1 (or the pseudogene TRBV3-2) with TRBJ1-4; possible D gene TRBD1, 5 bases. Looked up from germline, CDR1 is LGHDT and CDR2 is YNNKEL (reference sequence). Trimming stripped 4 bases from V and 8 bases from J, with 14 bases between. CDR3 length: 14 amino acids. CDR3 region: CASSRQGFGEKLFF. In DNA, the CDR3 is TGTGCCAGCAGCCGTCAGGGATTTGGGGAAAAACTGTTTTTT.

V gene TRBV28 combines with J gene TRBJ2-5, with 7 positions matching TRBD1. Germline CDR1 MDHEN, CDR2 SYDVKM. CDR3 size: 15 residues. Germline trimming cut 1 base from V and 3 bases from J; bases unmatched to any gene: 5. For the CDR3, the DNA is TGTGCCAGCAGTTTATCCTATACAGGGGAAGAGACCCAGTACTTC. Amino acid sequence: CASSLSYTGEETQYF.

The V call is TRBV7-2, the J call TRBJ2-6, with D perhaps matching TRBD2 (5 bases). This CDR3 comprises 15 residues. CDR1 is SGHTA and CDR2 is FQGNSA in the germline V gene. The germline V and J ends were trimmed by 2 bases and 9 bases, with 14 bases remaining between them. CDR3 sequence (DNA): TGTGCCAGCAGCTTACTGGCGGTCAGCGGCAACGTCCTGACTTTC. This sequence encodes CASSLLAVSGNVLTF.

The chain employs TRBV29-1 and TRBJ1-2; perhaps TRBD1 as D (6 bases). Per germline, CDR1 SQVTM and CDR2 ANQGSEA. V lost 7 bases to trimming and J lost 4 bases, with 25 bases between them. There are 16 residues in the CDR3. CDR3 in amino acids: CSAPTSTTGNFYGYTF. The DNA for the CDR3 is TGCAGCGCTCCAACCTCTACAACAGGGAACTTCTATGGCTACACCTTC.